This entry lists 30 T cell receptor beta chains sequenced from one sample in a study of shared clonotypes between healthy human individuals. The data were produced by immunoSEQ multiplex PCR, yet TCRdb's version contains in-frame clones alone and is incomplete. The data contain under 850,000 clones, about two thirds of them singletons. Material for sequencing was memory CD4+ T cells sorted from blood. This sample's subset: CD45RA-negative fraction. The receptors derive from a young woman in good health.

This clone has only a few counts. The chain carries TRBV19 and TRBJ1-1; the D is unclear. V gave up 8 bases and J gave up 0 bases, with 10 bases separating them. Germline loops: CDR1 LNHDA, CDR2 SQIVND (reference sequence). This CDR3 comprises 13 residues. CDR3 loop: CASSEGLNTEAFF. The CDR3 DNA reads TGTGCCAGTTCAGAGGGTTTGAACACTGAAGCTTTCTTT. Full variable domain (remainder filled in from reference TRBV19 and TRBJ1-1): DGGITQSPKYLFRKEGQNVTLSCEQNLNHDAMYWYRQDPGQGLRLIYYSQIVNDFQKGDIAEGYSVSREKKESFPLTVTSAQKNPTAFYLCASSEGLNTEAFFGQGTRLTVV.

The chain employs TRBV29-1 and TRBJ2-7; 8 bases line up with TRBD1. Germline V gene sequence: CDR1 SQVTM, CDR2 ANQGSEA. Germline trimming cut 6 bases from V and 1 base from J; bases unmatched to any gene: 8. The CDR3 sequence is 14 residues long. CDR3 bases: TGCAGCGTCACCGGGACAGGCGGTTCCTACGAGCAGTACTTC. This translates into CSVTGTGGSYEQYF.

The chain combines TRBV11-2 with TRBJ2-7; 7 nucleotides agree with TRBD2. The V gene's germline CDR1 is SGHAT and CDR2 FQNNGV. This CDR3 contains 15 residues. The junction had 7 bases not matched to a gene; V was cut back by 2 bases and J by 3 bases. The chain's CDR3 is CASSLTPGGNYEQYF. The CDR3 nucleotides are TGTGCCAGCAGCTTAACGCCGGGAGGTAACTACGAGCAGTACTTC.

The chain is built from TRBV7-6 and TRBJ1-4, with D maybe TRBD1 (6 bases). CDR3 length: 14 amino acids. Germline CDR1 SGHVS, CDR2 FNYEAQ. The V gene lost 4 bases and the J gene lost 5 bases, with 11 bases spanning the gap. Here the CDR3 reads CASSSGGGNEKLFF. The CDR3 DNA sequence: TGTGCCAGCAGCTCAGGAGGGGGGAATGAAAAACTGTTTTTT.

A few counts support this clone. The chain links TRBV11-2 to TRBJ1-1; 7 bases match TRBD1. There are 15 residues in the CDR3. Trimming took 5 bases from V and 0 from J; bases not matched to a gene: 6. Germline V gene sequence: CDR1 SGHAT, CDR2 FQNNGV. CDR3 coding DNA: TGTGCCAGCAGCCCTCAGGGGGGGATGAACACTGAAGCTTTCTTT. It encodes CASSPQGGMNTEAFF. Supplemented by reference TRBV11-2 and TRBJ1-1, the full variable domain reads EAGVAQSPRYKIIEKRQSVAFWCNPISGHATLYWYQQILGQGPKLLIQFQNNGVVDDSQLPKDRFSAERLKGVDSTLKIQPAKLEDSAVYLCASSPQGGMNTEAFFGQGTRLTVV.

The count of this clone is one. The chain couples TRBV23-1 to TRBJ2-1; TRBD2 agrees at 7 bases. TRBV23-1 falls under the ORF class, with uncertain function. V was pared by 3 bases and J by 1 base, with 3 bases of the junction left unmatched. The CDR3 extends over 15 amino acids. This chain's CDR3 is CASSHASGSYNEQFF. The CDR3 DNA follows: TGCGCCAGCAGTCACGCTAGCGGTTCCTACAATGAGCAGTTCTTC.

The chain joins TRBV6-5 to TRBJ2-6; D is ambiguous. Germline V gene sequence: CDR1 MNHEY, CDR2 SVGAGI. V was shortened by 1 base and J by 1 base, with 5 bases between the two germline ends. The CDR3 contains 15 residues. The CDR3 nucleotides read TGTGCCAGCAGTTACTGGTGGTCTGGGGCCAACGTCCTGACTTTC. Residues: CASSYWWSGANVLTF.

The CDR3 protein is CSVEDQAGLGNEQFF. Here the CDR3 DNA reads TGCAGCGTTGAAGATCAAGCGGGACTTGGGAATGAGCAGTTCTTC. The gene calls are TRBV29-1 and TRBJ2-1, with 7 bases matching TRBD2. V was clipped by 0 bases and J by 7 bases; unmatched bases: 9. Germline lookup yields CDR1 SQVTM and CDR2 ANQGSEA. This CDR3 contains 15 residues.

CDR3 sequence (DNA): TGTGCCAGCAGTCATCTCGGGACTAGGAGTTACAATGAGCAGTTCTTC. Protein: CASSHLGTRSYNEQFF. J is TRBJ2-1 and V is TRBV28, with TRBD2 matching 8 bases. Unmatched junction bases numbered 10, after V lost 5 bases and J lost 4 bases. Germline CDR1 reads MDHEN; CDR2 reads SYDVKM. CDR3 length: 16 amino acids. Supplemented by reference TRBV28 and TRBJ2-1, the full variable domain reads DVKVTQSSRYLVKRTGEKVFLECVQDMDHENMFWYRQDPGLGLRLIYFSYDVKMKEKGDIPEGYSVSREKKERFSLILESASTNQTSMYLCASSHLGTRSYNEQFFGPGTRLTVL.

This clone has more than one count but fewer than ten. The rearrangement joins TRBV5-1 to TRBJ2-3, with D tentatively TRBD2 (6 bases). The CDR3 sequence is 14 residues long. CDR1 and CDR2 (germline): SGHRS, YFSETQ. Trimming left V 1 base short and J 4 bases short, with 10 bases between. In DNA form, the CDR3 reads TGCGCCAGCAGCTTGCCTACGGGAGCAGATACGCAGTATTTT. This gives the protein CASSLPTGADTQYF.

This chain joins TRBV27 and TRBJ2-2; tentative D call: TRBD2 (5 bases). The CDR3 extends over 13 amino acids. Between the trimmed V and J ends, which lost 6 bases and 6 bases, there was a span of 11 bases. CDR1 and CDR2 (germline): MNHEY, SMNVEV (reference sequence). CDR3 residues: CASRLVLAGELFF. The CDR3 bases are TGTGCCAGCAGACTAGTGTTGGCCGGGGAGCTGTTTTTT.

This clone showed up just a few times. This rearrangement joins TRBV19 to TRBJ1-1, with 7 bases lining up with TRBD1. V lost 8 bases, J lost 8 bases, and 8 bases stayed unmatched. This CDR3 is 12 amino acids long. The germline CDR1 and CDR2 sequences are LNHDA and SQIVND (reference sequence). The CDR3 region is CASRLSRGEAFF. Here the CDR3 DNA reads TGTGCCAGTCGCCTTAGCAGGGGGGAAGCTTTCTTT.

This rearrangement joins TRBV4-2 to TRBJ2-2; the match to TRBD2 covers 7 bases. Germline assignment: CDR1 LGHNA and CDR2 YNFKEQ. J lost 7 bases, V lost 6 bases, and 17 bases had no gene match. The CDR3 loop spans 17 amino acids. The CDR3 here is CASSPTAGRERNGELFF. The CDR3 DNA follows: TGTGCCAGCAGTCCCACAGCGGGAAGGGAGCGAAACGGGGAGCTGTTTTTT.

The chain combines TRBV7-9 with TRBJ2-3; 10 bases align to TRBD2. The CDR3 covers 16 residues. Losses at the gene ends were 5 bases for V and 7 bases for J; bases not matched to a gene: 12. CDR1 is SEHNR, CDR2 FQNEAQ, per germline (reference sequence). For the CDR3, the DNA is TGTGCCAGCAGCCCCAAAGCGGGAGGGGAACGTTATACGCAGTATTTT. Amino acid sequence: CASSPKAGGERYTQYF.

The chain recombines TRBV7-2 with TRBJ2-1; 8 bases are a match to TRBD2. The junction had 6 bases not matched to a gene; V was cut back by 0 bases and J by 5 bases. This CDR3 is 16 amino acids long. CDR1 SGHTA and CDR2 FQGNSA come from the germline V gene. The CDR3 region is CASSLAPTSGHNEQFF. The CDR3 nucleotides read TGTGCCAGCAGCTTAGCGCCAACTAGCGGTCACAATGAGCAGTTCTTC. Full variable domain (remainder filled in from reference TRBV7-2 and TRBJ2-1): GAGVSQSPSNKVTEKGKDVELRCDPISGHTALYWYRQSLGQGLEFLIYFQGNSAPDKSGLPSDRFSAERTGGSVSTLTIQRTQQEDSAVYLCASSLAPTSGHNEQFFGPGTRLTVL.

This chain connects TRBV25-1 to TRBJ2-1; 14 nucleotides align to TRBD2. Germline assignment: CDR1 MGHDK and CDR2 SYGVNS. The V segment lost 6 bases and the J segment 6 bases; nucleotides outside the gene matches: 7. The CDR3 covers 16 residues. The CDR3 DNA sequence: TGTGCCAGCAGAGACCTAGGGACTAGCGGGAGCAATGAGCAGTTCTTC. Translated: CASRDLGTSGSNEQFF.

The rearrangement links TRBV29-1 to TRBJ2-7, with D possibly TRBD2 on 5 matching bases. Germline values: CDR1 SQVTM, CDR2 ANQGSEA. V lost 4 bases, J lost 3 bases, and 13 bases lay in between. The CDR3 consists of 13 residues. CDR3 sequence (DNA): TGCAGCGTTGGTAGCCAGACTAACTACGAGCAGTACTTC. It specifies CSVGSQTNYEQYF.

This chain joins TRBV6-5 and TRBJ1-1; D remains unclear. The V gene's germline CDR1 is MNHEY and CDR2 SVGAGI. Between the trimmed V and J ends, which lost 1 base and 5 bases, there was a span of 17 bases. The CDR3 consists of 16 residues. The CDR3: CASSYWAAVLGTEAFF. In DNA, the CDR3 is TGTGCCAGCAGTTACTGGGCGGCCGTCTTGGGAACTGAAGCTTTCTTT.

The chain combines TRBV19 with TRBJ2-3; 7 bases are a match to TRBD1. The CDR3 sequence is 15 residues long. The trim removed 2 bases at V and 0 bases at J, leaving 2 bases unmatched. Looked up from germline, CDR1 is LNHDA and CDR2 is SQIVND (reference sequence). The DNA of the CDR3 is TGTGCCAGTAGTATATCGGGACAGAGCACAGATACGCAGTATTTT. Amino acids: CASSISGQSTDTQYF.

The genes are TRBV28 and TRBJ2-7; 8 bases are a match to TRBD2. The J segment lost 5 bases and the V segment lost 6 bases, leaving 12 bases of the junction unmatched. The CDR3 is 15 amino acids. The V gene's germline CDR1 is MDHEN and CDR2 SYDVKM. The CDR3 region has the DNA TGTGCCAGCAGCGCACCGGGACTAGGGTACCACGAGCAGTACTTC. It encodes CASSAPGLGYHEQYF. Complete variable domain (other parts from reference TRBV28 and TRBJ2-7): DVKVTQSSRYLVKRTGEKVFLECVQDMDHENMFWYRQDPGLGLRLIYFSYDVKMKEKGDIPEGYSVSREKKERFSLILESASTNQTSMYLCASSAPGLGYHEQYFGPGTRLTVT.

This chain joins TRBV28 and TRBJ1-1, with a possible D match to TRBD1 (5 bases). V gave up 11 bases and J gave up 7 bases, with 23 bases separating them. Germline V gene data show CDR1 as MDHEN and CDR2 as SYDVKM. CDR3 length: 14 residues. The CDR3 sequence is CAVSLGGDSYEAFF. CDR3 nucleotide sequence: TGTGCCGTCTCTTTGGGGGGGGATTCTTATGAAGCTTTCTTT. The full variable domain, in which reference TRBV28 and TRBJ1-1 provide the parts outside the CDR3, is DVKVTQSSRYLVKRTGEKVFLECVQDMDHENMFWYRQDPGLGLRLIYFSYDVKMKEKGDIPEGYSVSREKKERFSLILESASTNQTSMYLCAVSLGGDSYEAFFGQGTRLTVV.

This clone was detected a few times. The chain recombines TRBV5-1 with TRBJ2-1; D is unresolved. Germline V gene data show CDR1 as SGHRS and CDR2 as YFSETQ. This CDR3 contains 14 residues. Trimming removed 2 bases at V and 0 bases at J, with 6 bases between. CDR3 amino acids: CASSFEPSYNEQFF. CDR3 sequence (DNA): TGCGCCAGCAGCTTTGAACCCTCCTACAATGAGCAGTTCTTC.

This clone was picked up a small number of times. V and J are TRBV5-1 and TRBJ1-2; TRBD1 aligns across 7 bases. With 0 bases clipped from V and 5 bases from J, the junction kept 10 bases outside the gene matches. Germline-derived CDR1 and CDR2 are SGHRS and YFSETQ. There are 16 residues in the CDR3. In nucleotides, the CDR3 is TGCGCCAGCAGCTTGGCCCTCGGGACAGATGTTTATGGCTACACCTTC. Translating gives CASSLALGTDVYGYTF.

J is TRBJ2-3 and V is TRBV10-2; no definite D call. From germline, CDR1 is WSHSY and CDR2 SAAADI. V lost 4 bases, J lost 0 bases, and 11 bases lay in between. This CDR3 has 15 residues. The CDR3: CASSAADLSTDTQYF. As DNA, the CDR3 is TGCGCCAGCAGTGCCGCAGACCTTAGCACAGATACGCAGTATTTT.

The chain carries TRBV19 and TRBJ1-4; no reliable D call. The V and J ends lost 8 bases and 5 bases respectively, with 18 bases between them. This CDR3 contains 15 residues. Germline loops: CDR1 LNHDA, CDR2 SQIVND (reference sequence). The CDR3 spells CASRRFPNSNEKLFF. The CDR3 DNA sequence: TGTGCCAGTCGGCGGTTCCCGAACTCCAATGAAAAACTGTTTTTT. Using reference TRBV19 and TRBJ1-4 for the parts outside the CDR3, the full variable domain is DGGITQSPKYLFRKEGQNVTLSCEQNLNHDAMYWYRQDPGQGLRLIYYSQIVNDFQKGDIAEGYSVSREKKESFPLTVTSAQKNPTAFYLCASRRFPNSNEKLFFGSGTQLSVL.

This chain joins TRBV5-1 and TRBJ1-2; possible D gene TRBD1, 6 bases. CDR3 length equals 14 residues. V was pared by 0 bases and J by 4 bases, with 10 bases between. Per germline, CDR1 SGHRS and CDR2 YFSETQ. The CDR3 DNA reads as TGCGCCAGCAGCTTGGACAGGGTACTCTATGGCTACACCTTC. Residues: CASSLDRVLYGYTF.

The chain links TRBV19 to TRBJ1-3; possible D gene TRBD1, 5 bases. The CDR3 sequence is 15 residues long. The V gene's germline CDR1 is LNHDA and CDR2 SQIVND (reference sequence). V was clipped by 6 bases and J by 7 bases, with 19 bases between them. CDR3 coding DNA: TGTGCCAGTAGCCTACTCGGGACCGACGGCAACACCATATATTTT. It codes for CASSLLGTDGNTIYF. Supplemented by reference TRBV19 and TRBJ1-3, the full variable domain reads DGGITQSPKYLFRKEGQNVTLSCEQNLNHDAMYWYRQDPGQGLRLIYYSQIVNDFQKGDIAEGYSVSREKKESFPLTVTSAQKNPTAFYLCASSLLGTDGNTIYFGEGSWLTVV.

V usage is TRBV6-6 and J usage is TRBJ1-5; no reliable D call. The V end was cut by 8 bases, the J end by 2 bases, with 13 bases between. The CDR3 runs 14 residues. CDR1 is MNHNY, CDR2 SVGAGI, per germline (reference sequence). CDR3 amino acids: CASEDTLGNQPQHF. In nucleotides, the CDR3 is TGTGCCAGCGAGGATACCCTGGGCAATCAGCCCCAGCATTTT.

This clone occurred a few times. The genes are TRBV5-1 and TRBJ2-5; D is perhaps TRBD2 (5 bases). The CDR3 runs to 16 residues. The V and J ends lost 3 bases and 4 bases respectively, with 19 bases between them. Germline V lookup: CDR1 SGHRS, CDR2 YFSETQ. CDR3 protein: CASSSRISSPGETQYF. In DNA form, the CDR3 reads TGCGCCAGCAGCTCGAGAATTTCTAGCCCCGGAGAGACCCAGTACTTC.

The rearrangement uses TRBV6-4 and TRBJ2-3, with 10 bases lining up with TRBD1. This CDR3 spans 15 amino acids. V trimming: 3 bases; J trimming: 6 bases; junction bases outside the gene matches: 6. The germline CDR1 and CDR2 sequences are MRHNA and SNTAGT. This CDR3 reads CASSERDRGADTQYF. CDR3 nucleotides: TGTGCCAGCAGTGAGAGGGACAGGGGAGCCGATACGCAGTATTTT.